This T cell receptor beta chain derives from a study of blood T cell repertoires in COVID-19. Original methodology: Scientists estimated how many nucleated cells there were by amplifying reference gene primers. The assay was immunoSEQ multiplex PCR, and TCRdb's table has in-frame clones only and misses some. D and trimming were read from the DNA, whereas the V and J calls and clone size are those reported in that table. Here the sample spans fewer than 500,000 clones, around 90% being singletons. This clone has a handful of counts. Per germline, CDR1 LGHDT and CDR2 YNNKEL (reference sequence). The CDR3 contains 12 residues. Between the trimmed V and J ends, which lost 3 bases and 6 bases, there was a span of 8 bases.

This sequence was found in a man between 18 and 29 years old with COVID-19, enrolled during active disease. Sequencing used peripheral blood. V is TRBV3-1 (or the pseudogene TRBV3-2) and J is TRBJ1-1; tentative D call: TRBD1 (6 bases). The CDR3 DNA follows: TGTGCCAGCAGCCACACAGGGTCTGAAGCTTTCTTT. Its protein product is CASSHTGSEAFF.